What follows are 4 T cell receptor beta chains derived from one specimen sequenced in a study of blood T cell repertoires in COVID-19. TCRdb's table, derived via immunoSEQ multiplex PCR, lists solely in-frame clones and lacks some. The sample yields about 110,000 clones, around 90% seen once. The material sequenced was peripheral blood. The receptor source for this set is a human donor in a cohort sampled during active COVID-19.

The chain employs TRBV5-4 and TRBJ2-1; weak D call: TRBD2 (5 bases). The CDR3 is 16 residues long. V lost 4 bases to trimming and J lost 2 bases, with 16 bases between them. Germline CDR1 SGHNT, CDR2 YYREEE (reference sequence). The CDR3 protein is CASSVGPPGAYNEQFF. The CDR3 nucleotides are TGTGCCAGCAGCGTAGGACCCCCCGGGGCCTACAATGAGCAGTTCTTC. The variable domain in full, completed from reference TRBV5-4 and TRBJ2-1, reads ETGVTQSPTHLIKTRGQQVTLRCSSQSGHNTVSWYQQALGQGPQFIFQYYREEENGRGNFPPRFSGLQFPNYSSELNVNALELDDSALYLCASSVGPPGAYNEQFFGPGTRLTVL.

CDR3 DNA sequence: TGTGCCAGCAGCTTAGATATGGGACTCTTCTATGGCTACACCTTC. Its translation: CASSLDMGLFYGYTF. The chain employs TRBV11-2 and TRBJ1-2; maybe TRBD1 (5 bases). CDR3 size: 15 residues. Per germline, CDR1 SGHAT and CDR2 FQNNGV. V was trimmed by 0 bases and J by 4 bases, leaving 12 bases between them.

Here the CDR3 DNA reads TGTGCCAGCAGCTCACAGGGGGGGATTGGAAACACCATATATTTT. This gives the protein CASSSQGGIGNTIYF. This chain joins TRBV7-2 and TRBJ1-3; 8 bases agree with TRBD1. Germline V gene lookup returns CDR1 SGHTA and CDR2 FQGNSA. Unmatched junction bases numbered 5, after V lost 4 bases and J lost 3 bases. The CDR3 spans 15 residues.

This clone occurred a few times. This sequence joins TRBV18 and TRBJ1-4, with a weak D call TRBD1 (5 bases). V lost 6 bases and J lost 5, with 10 bases in between. There are 13 residues in the CDR3. Germline loops: CDR1 KGHSH, CDR2 LQKENI. In DNA, the CDR3 is TGTGCCAGCTCTATGCACAGGAATGAAAAACTGTTTTTT. Amino acids: CASSMHRNEKLFF.